This TCR beta chain emerged from a study of blood T cell repertoires in COVID-19. Study overall: Nucleic acid was either cDNA or gDNA, and it came from T cells, B-cell-depleted T cells, or PBMCs.

Authors' data handling: Amplification from reference gene primers served as the basis for estimated nucleated cell counts. Assay: immunoSEQ multiplex PCR; the TCRdb copy retains only in-frame clones and omits some. That table gives V, J and clone size, and the DNA gave D and trimming. The data hold 300,000 to 350,000 clones, with around nine tenths observed a single time. The germline CDR1 and CDR2 sequences are MDHEN and SYDVKM. The CDR3 contains 16 residues. V shed 3 bases, J shed 3 bases, and the junction held 7 bases outside the gene matches. Seattle cases were enrolled at active infection and followed longitudinally.

The source is a young woman with COVID-19, enrolled during active disease. The chain employs TRBV28 and TRBJ2-1; 8 bases line up with TRBD1. The sequenced sample consisted of peripheral blood. The CDR3 nucleotides are TGTGCCAGCAGTTTGCACAGGGACAGGTTCTACAATGAGCAGTTCTTC. It encodes CASSLHRDRFYNEQFF. Filled out from reference TRBV28 and TRBJ2-1, the complete variable domain reads DVKVTQSSRYLVKRTGEKVFLECVQDMDHENMFWYRQDPGLGLRLIYFSYDVKMKEKGDIPEGYSVSREKKERFSLILESASTNQTSMYLCASSLHRDRFYNEQFFGPGTRLTVL.